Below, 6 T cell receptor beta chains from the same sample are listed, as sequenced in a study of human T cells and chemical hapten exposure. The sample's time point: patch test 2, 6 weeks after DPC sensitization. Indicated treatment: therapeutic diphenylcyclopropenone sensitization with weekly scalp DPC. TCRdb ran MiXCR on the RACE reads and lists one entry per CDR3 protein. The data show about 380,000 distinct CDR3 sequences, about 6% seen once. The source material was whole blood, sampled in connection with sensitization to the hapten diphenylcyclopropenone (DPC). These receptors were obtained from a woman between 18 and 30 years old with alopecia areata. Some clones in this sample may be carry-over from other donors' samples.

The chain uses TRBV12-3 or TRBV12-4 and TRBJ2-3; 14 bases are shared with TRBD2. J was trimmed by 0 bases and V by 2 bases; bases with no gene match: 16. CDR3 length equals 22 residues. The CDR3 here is CASSLSITAGLAGEPSTDTQYF. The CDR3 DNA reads TGTGCCAGCAGTTTATCGATTACTGCGGGACTAGCGGGGGAGCCTAGCACAGATACGCAGTATTTT.

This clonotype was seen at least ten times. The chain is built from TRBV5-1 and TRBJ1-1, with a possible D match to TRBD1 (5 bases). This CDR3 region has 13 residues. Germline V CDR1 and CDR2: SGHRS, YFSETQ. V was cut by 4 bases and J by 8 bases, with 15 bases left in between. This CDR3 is CASSQMVQGEAFF. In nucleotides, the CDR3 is TGCGCCAGCAGCCAAATGGTTCAGGGAGAAGCTTTCTTT.

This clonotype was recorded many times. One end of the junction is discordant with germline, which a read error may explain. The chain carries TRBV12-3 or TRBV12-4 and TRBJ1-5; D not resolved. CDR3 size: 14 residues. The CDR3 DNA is TGTGCCAGCAGCTTAGGCTCGGGGAATCAGCCCCAGCATTTT. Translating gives CASSLGSGNQPQHF.

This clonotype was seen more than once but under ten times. In DNA, the CDR3 is TGTGCCACCAGCCATTCTCGGGGGGCAGGTGAAAAACTGTTTTTT. It specifies CATSHSRGAGEKLFF. The chain couples TRBV15 to TRBJ1-4; a possible D gene is TRBD1 (6 bases). Germline loops: CDR1 LNHNV, CDR2 YYDKDF (reference sequence). The CDR3 spans 15 residues. V dropped 5 bases and J dropped 7 bases, with 17 bases sitting between them.

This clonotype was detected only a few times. The CDR3 here is CASSLAAGYNEKLFF. CDR3 in DNA: TGTGCCAGCAGCTTAGCTGCAGGTTATAATGAAAAACTGTTTTTT. The chain carries TRBV7-8 and TRBJ1-4; unclear D gene. CDR1 and CDR2 from the germline V gene are SGHVS and FQNEAQ. V was shortened by 0 bases and J by 4 bases, with 9 bases between the two germline ends. The CDR3 covers 15 residues.

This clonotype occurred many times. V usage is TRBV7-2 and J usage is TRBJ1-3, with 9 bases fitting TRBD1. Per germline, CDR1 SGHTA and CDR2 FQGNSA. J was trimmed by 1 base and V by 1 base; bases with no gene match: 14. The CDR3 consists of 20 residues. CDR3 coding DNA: TGTGCCAGCAGCTTAGTGTATGGGACAGGGAGTATCATATCTGGAAACACCATATATTTT. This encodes CASSLVYGTGSIISGNTIYF.